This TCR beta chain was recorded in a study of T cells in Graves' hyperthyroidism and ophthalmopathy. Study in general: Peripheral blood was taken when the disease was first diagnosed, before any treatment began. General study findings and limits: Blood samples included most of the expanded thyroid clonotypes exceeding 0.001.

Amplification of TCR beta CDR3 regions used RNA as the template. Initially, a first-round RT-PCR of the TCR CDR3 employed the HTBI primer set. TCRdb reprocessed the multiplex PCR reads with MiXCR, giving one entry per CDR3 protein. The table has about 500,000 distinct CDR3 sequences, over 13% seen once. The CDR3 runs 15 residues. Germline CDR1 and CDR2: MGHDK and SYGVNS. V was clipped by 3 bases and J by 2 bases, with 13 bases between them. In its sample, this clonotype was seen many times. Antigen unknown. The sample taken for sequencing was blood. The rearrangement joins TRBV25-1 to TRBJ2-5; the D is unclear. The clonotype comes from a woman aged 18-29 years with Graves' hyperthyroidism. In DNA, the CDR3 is TGTGCCAGCAGTGACCCCCGCAAACTTCAAGAGACCCAGTACTTC. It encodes CASSDPRKLQETQYF.